This TCR beta chain stems from a study of blood T cell repertoires in COVID-19. Study context: Sources were T cells, B-cell-depleted T cells, or PBMCs; the material itself was cDNA or gDNA.

V was clipped by 5 bases and J by 0 bases, with 11 bases between them. The CDR3 runs to 15 residues. Germline lookup yields CDR1 MNHNY and CDR2 SVGAGI (reference sequence). Original handling: Nucleated cell counts were estimated from reference gene primer amplification. Clones were sequenced by immunoSEQ multiplex PCR, and TCRdb holds only the in-frame ones, with some missing. V, J and clone size were drawn from that table, and D and trimming were deduced from the DNA. This table has roughly 250,000 clones, about nine tenths appearing once. The participants were between about 18 and 89 years old and came from under 25 US areas. The study assigned cohorts using participant-reported clinical history.

The rearrangement links TRBV6-6 to TRBJ1-5, with D uncertain. The TCR was taken from a woman aged 30 to 39 with acute COVID-19. Input material: PBMCs or T cells enriched from blood (not recorded which). CDR3 protein: CASSLNRGSNQPQHF. DNA for the CDR3: TGTGCCAGCAGTCTTAATCGGGGTAGCAATCAGCCCCAGCATTTT.